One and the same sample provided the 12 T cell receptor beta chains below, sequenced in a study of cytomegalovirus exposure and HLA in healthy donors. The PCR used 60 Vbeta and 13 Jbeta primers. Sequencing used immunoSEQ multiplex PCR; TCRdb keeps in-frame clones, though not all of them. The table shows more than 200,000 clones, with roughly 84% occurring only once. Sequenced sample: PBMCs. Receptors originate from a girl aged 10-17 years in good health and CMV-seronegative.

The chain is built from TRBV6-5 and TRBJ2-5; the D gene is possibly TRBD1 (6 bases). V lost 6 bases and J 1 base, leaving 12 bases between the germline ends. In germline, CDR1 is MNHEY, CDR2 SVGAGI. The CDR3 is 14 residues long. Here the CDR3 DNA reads TGTGCCAGCAGGACGACAGGTGTCCAAGAGACCCAGTACTTC. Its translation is CASRTTGVQETQYF.

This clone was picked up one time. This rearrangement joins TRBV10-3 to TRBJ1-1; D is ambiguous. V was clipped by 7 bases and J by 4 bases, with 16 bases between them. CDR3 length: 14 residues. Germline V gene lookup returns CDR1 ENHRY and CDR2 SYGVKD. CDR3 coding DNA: TGTGCCATCATGAACGGTGGGCTGGGCACTGAAGCTTTCTTT. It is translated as CAIMNGGLGTEAFF.

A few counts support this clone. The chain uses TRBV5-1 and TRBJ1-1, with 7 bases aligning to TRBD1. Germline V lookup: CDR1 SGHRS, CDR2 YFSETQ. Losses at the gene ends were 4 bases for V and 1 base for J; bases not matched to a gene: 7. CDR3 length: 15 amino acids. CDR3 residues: CASSPQQGPNTEAFF. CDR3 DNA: TGCGCCAGCAGCCCGCAACAGGGGCCGAACACTGAAGCTTTCTTT.

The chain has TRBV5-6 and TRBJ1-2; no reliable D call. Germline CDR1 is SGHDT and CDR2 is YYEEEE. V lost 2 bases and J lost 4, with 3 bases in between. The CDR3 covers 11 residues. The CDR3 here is CASSFSYGYTF. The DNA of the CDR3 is TGTGCCAGCAGCTTTAGCTATGGCTACACCTTC.

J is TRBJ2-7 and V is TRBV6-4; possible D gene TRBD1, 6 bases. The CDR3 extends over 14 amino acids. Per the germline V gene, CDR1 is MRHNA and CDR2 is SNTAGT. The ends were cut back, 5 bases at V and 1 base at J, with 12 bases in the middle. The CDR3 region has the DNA TGTGCCAGCAGTCCAGAGGGACATTCCTACGAGCAGTACTTC. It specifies CASSPEGHSYEQYF.

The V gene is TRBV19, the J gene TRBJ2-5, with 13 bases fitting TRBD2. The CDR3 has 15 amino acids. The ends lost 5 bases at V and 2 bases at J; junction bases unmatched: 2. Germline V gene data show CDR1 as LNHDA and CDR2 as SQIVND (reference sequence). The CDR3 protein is CASSPGLAGQETQYF. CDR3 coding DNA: TGTGCCAGTAGTCCGGGACTAGCGGGGCAAGAGACCCAGTACTTC.

CDR3 nucleotide sequence: TGTGCCACCAGCAGAGATACGGGATTCAACACTGAAGCTTTCTTT. It encodes CATSRDTGFNTEAFF. The chain carries TRBV15 and TRBJ1-1; no clear D gene. CDR1 is LNHNV, CDR2 YYDKDF, per germline (reference sequence). Trimming stripped 0 bases from V and 2 bases from J, with 10 bases between. The CDR3 extends over 15 amino acids.

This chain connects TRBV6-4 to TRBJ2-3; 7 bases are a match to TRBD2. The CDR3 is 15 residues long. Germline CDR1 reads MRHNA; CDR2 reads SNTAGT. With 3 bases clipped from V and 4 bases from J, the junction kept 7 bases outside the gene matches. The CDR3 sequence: CASSEGAGEPDTQYF. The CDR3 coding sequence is TGTGCCAGCAGTGAGGGCGCGGGAGAGCCAGATACGCAGTATTTT.

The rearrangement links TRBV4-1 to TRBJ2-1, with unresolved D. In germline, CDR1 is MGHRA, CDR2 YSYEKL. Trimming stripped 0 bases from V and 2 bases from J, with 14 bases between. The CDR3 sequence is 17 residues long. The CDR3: CASSQDSHPDTYNEQFF. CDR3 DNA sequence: TGCGCCAGCAGCCAAGATAGCCATCCGGATACCTACAATGAGCAGTTCTTC.

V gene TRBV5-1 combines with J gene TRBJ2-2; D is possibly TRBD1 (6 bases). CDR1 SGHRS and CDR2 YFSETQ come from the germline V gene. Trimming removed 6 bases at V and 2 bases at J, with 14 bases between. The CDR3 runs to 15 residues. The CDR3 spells CASIKGDVNTGELFF. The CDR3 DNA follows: TGCGCCAGCATCAAGGGGGACGTAAACACCGGGGAGCTGTTTTTT.

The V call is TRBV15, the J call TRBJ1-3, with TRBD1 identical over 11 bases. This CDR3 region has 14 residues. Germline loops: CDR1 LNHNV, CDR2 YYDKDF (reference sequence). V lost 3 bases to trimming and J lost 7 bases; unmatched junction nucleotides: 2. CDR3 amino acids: CATSRRTGGNTIYF. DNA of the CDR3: TGTGCCACCAGCAGGCGGACAGGGGGCAACACCATATATTTT.

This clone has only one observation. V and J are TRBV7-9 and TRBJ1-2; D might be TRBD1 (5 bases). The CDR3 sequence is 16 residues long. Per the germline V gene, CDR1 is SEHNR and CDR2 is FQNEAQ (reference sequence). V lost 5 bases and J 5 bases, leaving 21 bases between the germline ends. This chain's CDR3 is CASSPSLNRPGYGYTF. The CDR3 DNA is TGTGCCAGCAGCCCGTCCCTAAACAGGCCAGGGTATGGCTACACCTTC.